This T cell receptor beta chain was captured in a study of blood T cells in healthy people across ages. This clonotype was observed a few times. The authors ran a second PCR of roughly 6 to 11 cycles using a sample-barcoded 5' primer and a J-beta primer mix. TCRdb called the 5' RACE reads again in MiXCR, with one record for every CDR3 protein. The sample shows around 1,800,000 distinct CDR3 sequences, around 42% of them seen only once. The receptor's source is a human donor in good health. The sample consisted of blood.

The CDR3 loop reads CASRDSGEGNTQYF. In nucleotides, the CDR3 is TGTGCCAGCAGGGATAGCGGGGAAGGGAATACGCAGTATTTT. The V call is TRBV6-2 or TRBV6-3, the J call TRBJ2-3; TRBD2 agrees at 8 bases. Germline V CDR1 and CDR2: MNHEY, SVGEGT. This CDR3 is built from 14 residues. Unmatched junction bases numbered 9, after V lost 6 bases and J lost 7 bases.